The 30 T cell receptor beta chains below all came from one sample that was sequenced in a study of chemoradiotherapy in HPV16-positive cancers (dated by TCRdb to between 2022 and 2023). Library method: the immunoSEQ multiplex PCR assay. TCRdb holds this immuneACCESS table with in-frame rearrangements only. Some clones are missing; in checked studies, unresolved V genes explain under half, and the rest has no known cause. The table for this sample lists tens of thousands of clones; roughly 84% of them were counted only once. The ten largest clonotypes hold around 5.1% of the sample. This material consisted of blood, taken from a patient who underwent chemoradiotherapy. Receptor source: a human donor with HPV-associated anogenital cancer.

The chain recombines TRBV5-1 with TRBJ2-6; D is unclear. The CDR3 is 16 amino acids. CDR1 and CDR2 (germline): SGHRS, YFSETQ. V lost 4 bases, J lost 2 bases, and 13 bases lay in between. This CDR3 reads CASSLSRRTGANVLTF. DNA for the CDR3: TGCGCCAGCAGCCTCTCGAGGCGGACTGGGGCCAACGTCCTGACTTTC.

Note on this clone: The same CDR3 is also encoded by other DNA sequences in this sample. The chain is built from TRBV2 and TRBJ2-1, with 13 nucleotides matching TRBD2. Germline trimming cut 2 bases from V and 10 bases from J; bases unmatched to any gene: 5. The CDR3 sequence is 15 residues long. CDR1 and CDR2 from the germline V gene are SNHLY and FYNNEI. The CDR3 region has the DNA TGTGCCAGCAGTGAAACTAGCGGGGGGGCAGGGGAGCAGTTCTTC. Its protein is CASSETSGGAGEQFF.

J is TRBJ2-7 and V is TRBV7-2; the match to TRBD1 covers 7 bases. The CDR3 loop spans 15 amino acids. V was clipped by 5 bases and J by 2 bases; unmatched bases: 9. Germline CDR1 and CDR2: SGHTA and FQGNSA. The CDR3 sequence is CASSPTGRGTYEQYF. The CDR3 coding sequence is TGTGCCAGCAGCCCAACTGGCAGGGGGACCTACGAGCAGTACTTC.

V usage is TRBV29-1 and J usage is TRBJ2-7, with 9 bases lining up with TRBD2. Germline V lookup: CDR1 SQVTM, CDR2 ANQGSEA. With V trimmed by 6 bases and J by 4 bases, 4 bases remained unmatched. The CDR3 is made up of 12 amino acids. This chain's CDR3 is CSVKRGVYEQYF. CDR3 bases: TGCAGCGTAAAGCGGGGGGTTTACGAGCAGTACTTC.

The chain recombines TRBV7-2 with TRBJ2-3; 8 bases agree with TRBD2. The CDR3 length is 15 residues. V lost 7 bases and J lost 7; bases outside the gene matches: 13. CDR1 and CDR2 from the germline V gene are SGHTA and FQGNSA. CDR3 sequence: CASTGGVRLENTQYF. For the CDR3, the DNA is TGTGCCAGCACCGGGGGGGTTCGTTTGGAAAATACGCAGTATTTT. Variable domain in full (rest from reference TRBV7-2 and TRBJ2-3): GAGVSQSPSNKVTEKGKDVELRCDPISGHTALYWYRQSLGQGLEFLIYFQGNSAPDKSGLPSDRFSAERTGGSVSTLTIQRTQQEDSAVYLCASTGGVRLENTQYFGPGTRLTVL.

The rearrangement links TRBV5-1 to TRBJ2-5; 9 bases fit TRBD1. Germline trimming cut 3 bases from V and 5 bases from J; bases unmatched to any gene: 8. The CDR3 consists of 15 residues. Per germline, CDR1 SGHRS and CDR2 YFSETQ. The CDR3 spells CASSSGDRDTETQYF. CDR3 in DNA: TGCGCCAGCAGCTCCGGGGACAGGGATACCGAGACCCAGTACTTC.

This clone has more than one count but fewer than ten. The V call is TRBV10-1, the J call TRBJ2-1; 7 nucleotides agree with TRBD1. Germline V gene data show CDR1 as WNHNN and CDR2 as SYGVQD (reference sequence). The CDR3 runs 14 residues. The V segment lost 8 bases and the J segment 4 bases; nucleotides outside the gene matches: 8. The CDR3 sequence: CASGPGQDYNEQFF. The CDR3 DNA follows: TGCGCCAGCGGGCCTGGACAGGATTACAATGAGCAGTTCTTC.

This clone was counted a few times. The rearrangement joins TRBV2 to TRBJ2-7, with TRBD1 matching 7 bases. The CDR3 extends over 13 amino acids. Trimming cost V 11 bases and J 1 base; bases outside gene matches: 8. Germline assignment: CDR1 SNHLY and CDR2 FYNNEI. The CDR3, as DNA: TGTGCCGTCACCGGGACAGATTCCTACGAGCAGTACTTC. It encodes CAVTGTDSYEQYF.

The sample holds a few counts of this clone. The DNA for the CDR3 is TGCGCCAGCAGTCCGATGGGGGATCAGCCCCAGCATTTT. Amino acid sequence: CASSPMGDQPQHF. The rearrangement uses TRBV5-1 and TRBJ1-5, with a weak D call TRBD1 (5 bases). Germline V CDR1 and CDR2: SGHRS, YFSETQ. V was clipped by 5 bases and J by 5 bases, with 11 bases between them. The CDR3 has 13 residues.

The chain is built from TRBV5-1 and TRBJ1-2; D unresolved. V lost 0 bases and J 4 bases, leaving 7 bases between the germline ends. CDR1 and CDR2 (germline): SGHRS, YFSETQ. The CDR3 covers 13 residues. Here the CDR3 reads CASSLEAAYGYTF. As DNA, the CDR3 is TGCGCCAGCAGCTTGGAGGCAGCCTATGGCTACACCTTC.

The chain is built from TRBV5-1 and TRBJ2-3, with D possibly matching TRBD2 (5 bases). Germline CDR1 and CDR2: SGHRS and YFSETQ. The CDR3 is made up of 15 amino acids. Between the trimmed V and J ends, which lost 4 bases and 4 bases, there was a span of 16 bases. The CDR3 loop is CASSPDFHAADTQYF. Written as DNA, the CDR3 is TGCGCCAGCAGCCCGGACTTCCACGCCGCAGATACGCAGTATTTT.

The CDR3 sequence: CASSETLSYEQYF. The DNA for the CDR3 is TGTGCCAGCAGTGAAACCCTCTCCTACGAGCAGTACTTC. The chain links TRBV6-1 to TRBJ2-5, with no clear D. The J call may not be correct, given that the DNA end is closer to TRBJ2-7. The CDR3 loop spans 13 amino acids. The V gene's germline CDR1 is MNHNS and CDR2 SASEGT.

The chain uses TRBV30 and TRBJ2-4; 7 bases match TRBD1. The CDR3 has 13 amino acids. V lost 0 bases, J lost 8 bases, and 4 bases stayed unmatched. The germline V gene has CDR1 GTSNPN and CDR2 SVGIG (reference sequence). The CDR3 DNA reads TGTGCCTGGAGTGTGAAGGGGGCGGACATTCAGTACTTC. This gives the protein CAWSVKGADIQYF.

The rearrangement links TRBV19 to TRBJ1-6; D is possibly TRBD1 (6 bases). Germline V gene data show CDR1 as LNHDA and CDR2 as SQIVND (reference sequence). V shed 3 bases and J shed 6 bases, with 21 bases lying between them. The CDR3 consists of 18 residues. For the CDR3, the DNA is TGTGCCAGTAGTATTGGAGGTCTTTTAAAAGGGGGTAATTCACCCCTCCACTTT. Protein product: CASSIGGLLKGGNSPLHF. Together with reference TRBV19 and TRBJ1-6, the CDR3 gives the full variable domain: DGGITQSPKYLFRKEGQNVTLSCEQNLNHDAMYWYRQDPGQGLRLIYYSQIVNDFQKGDIAEGYSVSREKKESFPLTVTSAQKNPTAFYLCASSIGGLLKGGNSPLHFGNGTRLTVT.

The J gene is TRBJ2-7, the V gene TRBV7-2, with a tentative D call TRBD2 (6 bases). Trimming removed 3 bases from V and 3 bases from J, with 12 bases in between. Germline lookup yields CDR1 SGHTA and CDR2 FQGNSA. The CDR3 is 14 residues long. CDR3 DNA: TGTGCCAGCAGCTTTAGCGGTCGGAGCTACGAGCAGTACGTC. This gives the protein CASSFSGRSYEQYV.

The genes are TRBV5-1 and TRBJ1-3, with D perhaps TRBD1 (5 bases). Germline CDR1 SGHRS, CDR2 YFSETQ. Trimming left V 0 bases short and J 0 bases short, with 10 bases between. CDR3 length equals 16 residues. CDR3 sequence reads: CASSLDKGTSGNTIYF. The CDR3 DNA is TGCGCCAGCAGCTTGGACAAAGGGACCTCTGGAAACACCATATATTTT. Based on the CDR3 plus reference TRBV5-1 and TRBJ1-3, the full variable domain is KAGVTQTPRYLIKTRGQQVTLSCSPISGHRSVSWYQQTPGQGLQFLFEYFSETQRNKGNFPGRFSGRQFSNSRSEMNVSTLELGDSALYLCASSLDKGTSGNTIYFGEGSWLTVV.

This clone has just one count. The chain is built from TRBV25-1 and TRBJ2-7; D is unclear. CDR1 is MGHDK and CDR2 is SYGVNS in the germline V gene. The CDR3 has 13 residues. With 5 bases removed from V and 5 bases from J, the gap between germline ends came to 13 bases. The CDR3 loop is CASSRVGSNEQYV. In DNA, the CDR3 is TGTGCCAGCAGTAGGGTGGGGTCAAACGAGCAGTACGTC.

V and J are TRBV7-9 and TRBJ2-2, with D possibly matching TRBD2 (5 bases). Looked up from germline, CDR1 is SEHNR and CDR2 is FQNEAQ (reference sequence). The V and J ends lost 7 bases and 10 bases respectively, with 16 bases between them. CDR3 length: 13 residues. The CDR3 bases are TGTGCCAGCAACCTCCGACTACACGAGGAGCTGTTTTTT. Translating gives CASNLRLHEELFF. Filled out from reference TRBV7-9 and TRBJ2-2, the complete variable domain reads DTGVSQNPRHKITKRGQNVTFRCDPISEHNRLYWYRQTLGQGPEFLTYFQNEAQLEKSRLLSDRFSAERPKGSFSTLEIQRTEQGDSAMYLCASNLRLHEELFFGEGSRLTVL.

This clone was picked up one time. This chain joins TRBV7-9 and TRBJ2-1, with a weak D call TRBD2 (6 bases). This CDR3 region has 14 residues. Germline V gene lookup returns CDR1 SEHNR and CDR2 FQNEAQ (reference sequence). Trimming shortened V by 0 bases and J by 6 bases, and 9 bases separated the two germline ends. CDR3 coding DNA: TGTGCCAGCAGCTTAGCGGGGGGTCTCAATGAGCAGTTCTTC. This translates into CASSLAGGLNEQFF.

This chain uses TRBV9 with TRBJ2-3; perhaps D is TRBD1 or TRBD2 (5 bases each). The V and J ends lost 7 bases and 1 base respectively, with 13 bases between them. The CDR3 is made up of 14 amino acids. Germline assignment: CDR1 SGDLS and CDR2 YYNGEE. The CDR3: CASSDPGRTDTQYF. The DNA of the CDR3 is TGTGCCAGCTCGGACCCGGGACGCACAGATACGCAGTATTTT.

The chain has TRBV18 and TRBJ2-1; D possibly corresponds to TRBD1 (6 bases). V gave up 4 bases and J gave up 2 bases, with 15 bases separating them. CDR1 is KGHSH and CDR2 is LQKENI in the germline V gene. The CDR3 is made up of 16 amino acids. The CDR3 DNA is TGTGCCAGCTCACGTAAGGGGGAATTGACCTACAATGAGCAGTTCTTC. This sequence encodes CASSRKGELTYNEQFF. The whole variable domain, filled in from reference TRBV18 and TRBJ2-1, reads NAGVMQNPRHLVRRRGQEARLRCSPMKGHSHVYWYRQLPEEGLKFMVYLQKENIIDESGMPKERFSAEFPKEGPSILRIQQVVRGDSAAYFCASSRKGELTYNEQFFGPGTRLTVL.

This clone was recorded only once. V gene TRBV6-1 combines with J gene TRBJ2-5; 11 nucleotides line up with TRBD2. The CDR3 has 15 amino acids. The ends lost 2 bases at V and 9 bases at J; junction bases unmatched: 8. Looked up from germline, CDR1 is MNHNS and CDR2 is SASEGT. CDR3 sequence: CASSEMASGGSAQYF. CDR3 sequence (DNA): TGTGCCAGCAGTGAAATGGCTAGCGGGGGGTCGGCCCAGTACTTC.

The rearrangement links TRBV7-2 to TRBJ2-5; D uncertain. V was trimmed by 5 bases and J by 5 bases, leaving 15 bases between them. In germline, CDR1 is SGHTA, CDR2 FQGNSA. CDR3 length: 14 residues. The CDR3 DNA reads as TGTGCCAGCAGCGGCCAACTTGGAAGGGAGACCCAGTACTTC. Amino acid sequence: CASSGQLGRETQYF.

V usage is TRBV6-6 and J usage is TRBJ1-3; D not certain. Trimming removed 4 bases from V and 0 bases from J, with 7 bases in between. This CDR3 comprises 14 residues. Germline V gene data show CDR1 as MNHNY and CDR2 as SVGAGI (reference sequence). CDR3 DNA sequence: TGTGCCAGCAGTTCCGACACCTCTGGAAACACCATATATTTT. It yields the protein CASSSDTSGNTIYF.

The chain employs TRBV7-8 and TRBJ1-1, with no clear D. Germline V lookup: CDR1 SGHVS, CDR2 FQNEAQ. This CDR3 spans 15 amino acids. V lost 5 bases and J lost 0, with 13 bases in between. The CDR3 spells CASSPRELLNTEAFF. Here the CDR3 DNA reads TGTGCCAGCAGCCCTCGTGAACTCCTGAACACTGAAGCTTTCTTT.

J is TRBJ2-3 and V is TRBV18; D is undetermined. The germline V and J ends were trimmed by 6 bases and 2 bases, with 15 bases remaining between them. The CDR3 loop spans 15 amino acids. From germline, CDR1 is KGHSH and CDR2 LQKENI. The CDR3 reads CASSPVALLTDTQYF. For the CDR3, the DNA is TGTGCCAGCTCCCCGGTGGCGCTTCTCACAGATACGCAGTATTTT.

This chain joins TRBV10-3 and TRBJ2-7, with D unresolved. Trimming shortened V by 4 bases and J by 5 bases, and 12 bases separated the two germline ends. Germline V CDR1 and CDR2: ENHRY, SYGVKD. The CDR3 covers 13 residues. The CDR3 bases are TGTGCCATCAGTGGTTTCGGCTTCAACGAGCAGTACTTC. Its translation: CAISGFGFNEQYF.

The genes are TRBV20-1 and TRBJ2-5; D is undetermined. Between the trimmed V and J ends, which lost 5 bases and 1 base, there was a span of 5 bases. This CDR3 contains 11 residues. CDR1 and CDR2 (germline): DFQATT, SNEGSKA (reference sequence). CDR3 nucleotide sequence: TGCAGTGCTGTGTTCCAAGAGACCCAGTACTTC. Translating gives CSAVFQETQYF.

V and J are TRBV2 and TRBJ2-3; 9 positions agree with TRBD2. The CDR3 is made up of 18 amino acids. Trimming took 3 bases from V and 1 from J; bases not matched to a gene: 11. Germline lookup yields CDR1 SNHLY and CDR2 FYNNEI. The CDR3 nucleotides are TGTGCCAGCAGTGATGGTGTCCCGGCGGGGGGGCGCACAGATACGCAGTATTTT. Protein sequence: CASSDGVPAGGRTDTQYF.

The chain joins TRBV19 to TRBJ1-4; no clear D gene. There are 14 residues in the CDR3. Trimming stripped 4 bases from V and 5 bases from J, with 11 bases between. The germline gives CDR1 LNHDA, CDR2 SQIVND (reference sequence). The CDR3 region has the DNA TGTGCCAGTAGTACGGGGTTTGGGAATGAAAAACTGTTTTTT. Protein sequence: CASSTGFGNEKLFF.